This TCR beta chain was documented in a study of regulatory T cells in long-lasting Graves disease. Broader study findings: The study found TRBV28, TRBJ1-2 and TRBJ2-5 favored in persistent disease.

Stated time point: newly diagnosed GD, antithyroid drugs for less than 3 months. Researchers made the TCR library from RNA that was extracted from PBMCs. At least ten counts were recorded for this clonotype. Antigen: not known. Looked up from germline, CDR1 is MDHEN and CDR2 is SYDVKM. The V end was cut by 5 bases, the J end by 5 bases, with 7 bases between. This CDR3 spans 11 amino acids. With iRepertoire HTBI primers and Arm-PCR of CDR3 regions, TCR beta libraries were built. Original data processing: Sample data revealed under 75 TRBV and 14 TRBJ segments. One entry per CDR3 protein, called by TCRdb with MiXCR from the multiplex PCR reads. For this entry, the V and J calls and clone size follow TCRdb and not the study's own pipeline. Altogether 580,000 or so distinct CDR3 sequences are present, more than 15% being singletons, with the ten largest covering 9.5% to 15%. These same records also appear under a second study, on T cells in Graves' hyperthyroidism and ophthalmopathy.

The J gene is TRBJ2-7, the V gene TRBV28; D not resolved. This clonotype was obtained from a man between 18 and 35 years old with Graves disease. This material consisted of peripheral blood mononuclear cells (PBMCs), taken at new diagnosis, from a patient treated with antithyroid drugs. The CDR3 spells CASSLRDEQYF. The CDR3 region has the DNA TGTGCCAGCAGTCTTAGGGACGAGCAGTACTTC.